The 17 T cell receptor beta chains listed next were all sequenced from one sample in a study of cytomegalovirus exposure and HLA in healthy donors (TCRdb year 2017). Libraries were constructed by the immunoSEQ multiplex PCR assay. For the multiplex PCR, a mixture combining 60 forward primers for TCR Vbeta segments and 13 reverse primers for TCR Jbeta segments was used. In its TCRdb copy, this immuneACCESS table keeps in-frame sequences only and misses some clones. Where compared with another copy, unresolved V genes explain less than half of these, and the others have no known cause. The sample profile shows over 100,000 clones; 76% of them were found once. The top ten clones comprise 7% to 9% of the sample. The sample was PBMCs. The receptors derive from a woman aged 45-65 years in good health and CMV-seropositive.

The V and J genes are TRBV15 and TRBJ2-4; D perhaps matches TRBD1 (6 bases). CDR1 and CDR2 (germline): LNHNV, YYDKDF (reference sequence). V lost 3 bases and J 0 bases, leaving 9 bases between the germline ends. CDR3 size: 15 residues. The CDR3 is CATSSGGSAKNIQYF. In nucleotides, the CDR3 is TGTGCCACCAGCAGTGGGGGCTCAGCCAAAAACATTCAGTACTTC.

V usage is TRBV7-6 and J usage is TRBJ2-5; D not resolved. Germline V CDR1 and CDR2: SGHVS, FNYEAQ. Trimming cost V 5 bases and J 3 bases, with 4 bases left between them. The CDR3 contains 11 residues. In nucleotides, the CDR3 is TGTGCCAGCAGCCAGGAAGAGACCCAGTACTTC. Residues: CASSQEETQYF.

The rearrangement uses TRBV6-1 and TRBJ1-6; weak D call: TRBD1 (5 bases). Germline loops: CDR1 MNHNS, CDR2 SASEGT. V was pared by 11 bases and J by 0 bases, with 14 bases between. This CDR3 comprises 15 residues. Here the CDR3 reads CAGGTSSSYNSPLHF. DNA of the CDR3: TGTGCCGGGGGGACTTCAAGCTCCTATAATTCACCCCTCCACTTT.

The chain is built from TRBV5-1 and TRBJ1-2, with TRBD1 identical over 7 bases. The germline gives CDR1 SGHRS, CDR2 YFSETQ. This CDR3 comprises 13 residues. Trimming removed 2 bases from V and 6 bases from J; junction bases left unmatched: 4. The chain's CDR3 is CASSFTGEDGYTF. CDR3 nucleotides: TGCGCCAGCAGCTTTACAGGGGAGGATGGCTACACCTTC.

The chain combines TRBV11-2 with TRBJ2-5; maybe TRBD2 (5 bases). Germline V lookup: CDR1 SGHAT, CDR2 FQNNGV. V lost 5 bases and J lost 0, with 10 bases in between. This CDR3 spans 14 amino acids. CDR3 nucleotides: TGTGCCAGCAGCCCGTGGGAGTACCAAGAGACCCAGTACTTC. Translating it yields CASSPWEYQETQYF.

This clone showed up just a few times. This chain uses TRBV7-3 with TRBJ2-2; no reliable D call. CDR1 and CDR2 (germline): SGHTA, FQGTGA. The CDR3 consists of 12 residues. The germline V and J ends were trimmed by 4 bases and 5 bases, with 5 bases remaining between them. CDR3 sequence (DNA): TGTGCCAGCAGCTCGAGAACCGGGGAGCTGTTTTTT. It encodes CASSSRTGELFF.

This clone was observed a single time. The J gene is TRBJ2-3, the V gene TRBV7-9; 12 bases are a match to TRBD1. The V and J ends lost 0 bases and 2 bases, in that order; junction bases with no gene match: 6. The CDR3 is 18 amino acids. The germline CDR1 and CDR2 sequences are SEHNR and FQNEAQ (reference sequence). This CDR3 reads CASSLARDRGPHTDTQYF. The CDR3 nucleotides are TGTGCCAGCAGCTTAGCCCGGGACAGGGGGCCTCACACAGATACGCAGTATTTT.

The chain has TRBV7-9 and TRBJ1-5; D might be TRBD1 (5 bases). Germline CDR1 SEHNR, CDR2 FQNEAQ (reference sequence). The ends were cut back, 5 bases at V and 3 bases at J, with 14 bases in the middle. This CDR3 contains 15 residues. The CDR3 is CASSLLGANNQPQHF. The CDR3 coding sequence is TGTGCCAGCAGCCTTTTAGGGGCGAACAATCAGCCCCAGCATTTT.

The V call is TRBV19, the J call TRBJ2-3; the D is unclear. Trimming took off 3 bases at V and 4 bases at J, with 14 bases between the two ends. The CDR3 has 15 amino acids. Germline V gene data show CDR1 as LNHDA and CDR2 as SQIVND (reference sequence). The CDR3, as DNA: TGTGCCAGTAGTATCTCTGTGGCCTTCGCAGATACGCAGTATTTT. Protein sequence: CASSISVAFADTQYF.

The rearrangement links TRBV7-9 to TRBJ2-7; D is perhaps TRBD2 (5 bases). Germline V lookup: CDR1 SEHNR, CDR2 FQNEAQ (reference sequence). Deletions cut 8 bases from V and 5 bases from J, with 19 bases between. The length of the CDR3 is 14 residues. In nucleotides, the CDR3 is TGTGCCAGCCGGAGCTACCCGGGATCCCACGAGCAGTACTTC. Translation gives CASRSYPGSHEQYF. Filled out from reference TRBV7-9 and TRBJ2-7, the complete variable domain reads DTGVSQNPRHKITKRGQNVTFRCDPISEHNRLYWYRQTLGQGPEFLTYFQNEAQLEKSRLLSDRFSAERPKGSFSTLEIQRTEQGDSAMYLCASRSYPGSHEQYFGPGTRLTVT.

The chain uses TRBV18 and TRBJ2-1; 9 bases line up with TRBD2. This CDR3 region has 17 residues. CDR1 KGHSH and CDR2 LQKENI come from the germline V gene. Losses at the gene ends were 0 bases for V and 3 bases for J; bases not matched to a gene: 6. The DNA for the CDR3 is TGTGCCAGCTCACCACCGAGGGGACTAGCTAACTACAATGAGCAGTTCTTC. Its protein product is CASSPPRGLANYNEQFF.

This sequence joins TRBV2 and TRBJ2-3; TRBD2 aligns across 12 bases. The CDR3 spans 17 residues. Trimming took 2 bases from V and 2 from J; bases not matched to a gene: 5. Germline V gene data show CDR1 as SNHLY and CDR2 as FYNNEI. The CDR3 nucleotides read TGTGCCAGCAGTGAACCCCGACTAGCGGGGGACACAGATACGCAGTATTTT. Translation: CASSEPRLAGDTDTQYF.

A word on this clone: The junction departs from germline at one end; a sequencing error may be responsible. This chain joins TRBV2 and TRBJ2-4, with TRBD1 matching 9 bases. CDR1 is SNHLY, CDR2 FYNNEI, per germline. There are 15 residues in the CDR3. Written as DNA, the CDR3 is TGTGCCAGCACCTGGGACAGGGAAGTCCAAAACAGTCAGTACTTC. Residues: CASTWDREVQNSQYF.

The rearrangement links TRBV5-4 to TRBJ2-3, with TRBD1 identical over 8 bases. The CDR3 runs to 14 residues. In germline, CDR1 is SGHNT, CDR2 YYREEE (reference sequence). Germline trimming cut 4 bases from V and 1 base from J; bases unmatched to any gene: 2. The CDR3 loop is CASSQDRGTDTQYF. In DNA, the CDR3 is TGTGCCAGCAGCCAGGACAGGGGCACAGATACGCAGTATTTT. Full variable domain (rest looked up from reference TRBV5-4 and TRBJ2-3): ETGVTQSPTHLIKTRGQQVTLRCSSQSGHNTVSWYQQALGQGPQFIFQYYREEENGRGNFPPRFSGLQFPNYSSELNVNALELDDSALYLCASSQDRGTDTQYFGPGTRLTVL.

A single count supports this clone. The V call is TRBV19, the J call TRBJ1-5; 9 positions agree with TRBD1. The J segment lost 6 bases and the V segment lost 3 bases, leaving 15 bases of the junction unmatched. The CDR3 is 18 amino acids. Germline-derived CDR1 and CDR2 are LNHDA and SQIVND (reference sequence). CDR3 residues: CASSIEGTGLGGGQPQHF. The DNA of the CDR3 is TGTGCCAGTAGTATTGAGGGGACAGGGCTGGGAGGGGGTCAGCCCCAGCATTTT.

CDR3 nucleotide sequence: TGTGCCAGCAGCTTAGTTGGACACGAAAATGGATATGGCTACACCTTC. Encoded protein: CASSLVGHENGYGYTF. This chain uses TRBV7-9 with TRBJ1-2; a weak D match, TRBD1 (5 bases). The CDR3 loop spans 16 amino acids. Trimming pared 1 base from V and 5 bases from J, leaving 17 bases between. Germline V gives CDR1 SEHNR, CDR2 FQNEAQ (reference sequence).

CDR3 nucleotide sequence: TGTGCCAGCAGCTTAGGGCCTAGCATCCCCACAGATACGCAGTATTTT. Protein product: CASSLGPSIPTDTQYF. V gene TRBV7-2 combines with J gene TRBJ2-3, with D tentatively TRBD2 (5 bases). This CDR3 has 16 residues. The ends were cut back, 1 base at V and 2 bases at J, with 13 bases in the middle. Germline V CDR1 and CDR2: SGHTA, FQGNSA. The full variable domain, with the rest looked up from reference TRBV7-2 and TRBJ2-3, is GAGVSQSPSNKVTEKGKDVELRCDPISGHTALYWYRQSLGQGLEFLIYFQGNSAPDKSGLPSDRFSAERTGGSVSTLTIQRTQQEDSAVYLCASSLGPSIPTDTQYFGPGTRLTVL.